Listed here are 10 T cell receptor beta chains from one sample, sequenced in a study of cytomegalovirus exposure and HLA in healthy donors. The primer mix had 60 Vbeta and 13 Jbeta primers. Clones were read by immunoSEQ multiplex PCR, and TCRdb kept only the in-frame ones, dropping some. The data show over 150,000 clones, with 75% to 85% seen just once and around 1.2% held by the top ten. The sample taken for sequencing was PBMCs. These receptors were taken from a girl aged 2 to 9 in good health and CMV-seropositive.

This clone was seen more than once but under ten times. The CDR3 here is CASSATQSTEAFF. The CDR3, as DNA: TGTGCCAGCAGCGCTACACAGAGCACTGAAGCTTTCTTT. The rearrangement links TRBV7-3 to TRBJ1-1; D unresolved. There are 13 residues in the CDR3. Trimming removed 5 bases from V and 4 bases from J, with 11 bases in between. Germline-derived CDR1 and CDR2 are SGHTA and FQGTGA.

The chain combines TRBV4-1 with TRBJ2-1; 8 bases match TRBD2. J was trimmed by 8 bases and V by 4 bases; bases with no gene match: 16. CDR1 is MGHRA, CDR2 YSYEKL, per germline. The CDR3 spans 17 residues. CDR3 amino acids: CASSPGRAYEISDEQFF. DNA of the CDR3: TGCGCCAGCAGCCCCGGGAGGGCATACGAGATCAGCGATGAGCAGTTCTTC.

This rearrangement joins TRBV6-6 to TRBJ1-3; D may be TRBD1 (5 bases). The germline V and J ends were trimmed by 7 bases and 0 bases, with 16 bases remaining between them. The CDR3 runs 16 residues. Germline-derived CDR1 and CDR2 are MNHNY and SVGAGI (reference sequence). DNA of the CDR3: TGTGCCAGCACCCATTCCCAGGGCCACTCTGGAAACACCATATATTTT. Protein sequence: CASTHSQGHSGNTIYF.

The chain's CDR3 is CASRLLGHPYSNQPQHF. The CDR3 DNA sequence: TGTGCCAGCAGGCTTTTGGGACACCCGTATAGCAATCAGCCCCAGCATTTT. This chain connects TRBV2 to TRBJ1-5; a possible D gene is TRBD1 (6 bases). CDR3 length: 17 amino acids. Germline CDR1 and CDR2: SNHLY and FYNNEI. Between the trimmed V and J ends, which lost 6 bases and 0 bases, there was a span of 18 bases.

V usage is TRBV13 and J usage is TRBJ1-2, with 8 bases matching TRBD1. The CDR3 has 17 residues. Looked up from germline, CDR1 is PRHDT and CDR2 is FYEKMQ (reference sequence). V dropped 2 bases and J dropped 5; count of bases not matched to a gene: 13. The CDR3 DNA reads TGTGCCAGCAGCTTACTTGGGACTACAGGGGGGAGGTATGGCTACACCTTC. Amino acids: CASSLLGTTGGRYGYTF.

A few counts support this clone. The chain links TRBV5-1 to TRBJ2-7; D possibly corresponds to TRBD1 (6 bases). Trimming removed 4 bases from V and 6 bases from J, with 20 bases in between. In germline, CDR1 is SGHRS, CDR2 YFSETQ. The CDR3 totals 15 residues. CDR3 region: CASSAGQPFPSEQYF. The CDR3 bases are TGCGCCAGCAGCGCCGGACAGCCTTTTCCGTCCGAGCAGTACTTC.

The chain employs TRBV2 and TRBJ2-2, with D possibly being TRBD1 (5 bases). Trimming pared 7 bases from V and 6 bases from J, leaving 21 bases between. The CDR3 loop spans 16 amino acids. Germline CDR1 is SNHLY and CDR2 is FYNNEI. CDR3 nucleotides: TGTGCCAGCAAGGCCCAGGCAGGGCTTATTCCCGGGGAGCTGTTTTTT. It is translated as CASKAQAGLIPGELFF.

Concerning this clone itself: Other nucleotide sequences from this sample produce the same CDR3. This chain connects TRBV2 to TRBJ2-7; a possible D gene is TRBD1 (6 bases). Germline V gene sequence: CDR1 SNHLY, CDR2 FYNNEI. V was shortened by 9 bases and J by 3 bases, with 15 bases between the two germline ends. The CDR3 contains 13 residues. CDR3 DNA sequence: TGTGCCAGTATGGGGCAGGGGAACTACGAGCAGTACTTC. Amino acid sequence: CASMGQGNYEQYF.

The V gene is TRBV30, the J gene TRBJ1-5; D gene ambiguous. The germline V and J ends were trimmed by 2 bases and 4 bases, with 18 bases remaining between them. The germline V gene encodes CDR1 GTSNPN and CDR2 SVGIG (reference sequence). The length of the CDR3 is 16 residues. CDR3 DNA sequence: TGTGCCTGGAGTACAGACGGAGGACCGATGAATCAGCCCCAGCATTTT. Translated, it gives CAWSTDGGPMNQPQHF.

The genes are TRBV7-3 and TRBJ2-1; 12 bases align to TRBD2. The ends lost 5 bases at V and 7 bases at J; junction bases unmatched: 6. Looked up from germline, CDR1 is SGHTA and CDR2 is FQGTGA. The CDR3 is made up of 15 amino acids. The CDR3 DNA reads TGTGCCAGCAGCGAGACTAGCGGGGGTAGTAATGAGCAGTTCTTC. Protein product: CASSETSGGSNEQFF.